The rows below give T cell receptor beta chains drawn from one sample of a study of blood T cell repertoires in COVID-19. TCRdb's copy holds only in-frame clones and misses some; the assay was immunoSEQ multiplex PCR. Of 40,000 to 45,000 clones listed, roughly nine tenths were seen once; the top ten hold more than 5%. The specimen sequenced was peripheral blood. The source is a human donor in a cohort sampled during active COVID-19. Both conserved end residues are part of each CDR3. Fields, in order: V gene, clone size, J gene, D gene, CDR3 DNA, CDR3 protein. D genes are given only for firm matches. Expanded clones are given a class, and other clones once, few, many or no size at all.

TRBV5-1	.	TRBJ2-7	.	TGCGCCAGCAGGATAGCGGAGATCTACGAGCAGTACTTC	CASRIAEIYEQYF
TRBV10-1	.	TRBJ1-1	.	TGCGCCAGCAGTGAGTCCGGGGGAGCCAACACTGAAGCTTTCTTT	CASSESGGANTEAFF
TRBV11-3	.	TRBJ2-1	TRBD2	TGTGCCAGCAGCATCGGACTAGCGGGGTACAATGAGCAGTTCTTC	CASSIGLAGYNEQFF
TRBV6-5	.	TRBJ2-1	.	TGTGCCAGCCGACGACTAGGCTACAATGAGCAGTTCTTC	CASRRLGYNEQFF
TRBV5-1	.	TRBJ1-1	.	TGCGCCAGCAGATTTGCGGGGAACACTGAAGCTTTCTTT	CASRFAGNTEAFF
TRBV5-6	once	TRBJ1-2	.	TGTGCCAGCAGGACCGGAGGCGGGGGTGGCTACACCTTC	CASRTGGGGGYTF
TRBV12-5	.	TRBJ1-2	TRBD1	TGTGCTAGTGGACAGCAAAAAGGGACAGGGGTGGACTATGGCTGCACCTTC	CASGQQKGTGVDYGCTF
TRBV30	few	TRBJ1-6	.	TGTGCCTGGAAGTACAATCCCAGGTCACCCCTCCACTTT	CAWKYNPRSPLHF
TRBV5-1	.	TRBJ1-1	.	TGCGCCAGCAGCTTGACCGGCACTGAAGCTTTCTTT	CASSLTGTEAFF
TRBV2	.	TRBJ2-4	.	TGTGCCAGCAGTGTTTCAGGGAGGAGGGGAAACATTCAGTACTTC	CASSVSGRRGNIQYF
TRBV30	.	TRBJ2-3	.	TGTGCCTGGTCGAGGAGCCATCCTAGCACAGATACGCAGTATTTT	CAWSRSHPSTDTQYF
TRBV18	.	TRBJ2-7	.	TGTGCCAGCTCACCACAGGGGGGGACCTACGAGCAGTACTTC	CASSPQGGTYEQYF
TRBV6-6	.	TRBJ2-1	.	TGTGCCAGCAGTTACGTGGCGGGAGAGCAGTTCTTC	CASSYVAGEQFF
TRBV9	.	TRBJ2-7	TRBD1	TGTGCCAGCAGCGCCGGGACAGGGGTCTACGAGCAGTACTTC	CASSAGTGVYEQYF
TRBV5-1	.	TRBJ2-7	.	TGCGCCAGCAGCTTGGAGGGGCCGCCCTACGAGCAGTACTTC	CASSLEGPPYEQYF
TRBV14	.	TRBJ1-2	TRBD1	TGTGCCAGCAGCTCCAGCAACAGGGGGCCCTTGGGCTACACCTTC	CASSSSNRGPLGYTF
TRBV7-6	.	TRBJ1-2	.	TGTGCCAGCAGCATACTACAGGGAGTGGGATTCTATGGCTACACCTTC	CASSILQGVGFYGYTF
TRBV18	.	TRBJ2-2	.	TGTGCCAGCTCACCACGACAGGTCAACACCGGGGAGCTGTTTTTT	CASSPRQVNTGELFF
TRBV5-4	.	TRBJ1-1	TRBD1	TGTGCCAGCAGCTCGATCATCAGGACAGGTCCGAACACTGAAGCTTTCTTT	CASSSIIRTGPNTEAFF
TRBV5-4	.	TRBJ1-2	.	TGTGCCAGCAGCTTGGCCAGGTGGGGGCCTGGCTACACCTTC	CASSLARWGPGYTF
TRBV30	.	TRBJ2-1	.	TGTGCCTGGAGTGTACGAGTTGAGCAGTTCTTC	CAWSVRVEQFF
TRBV5-1	few	TRBJ2-5	TRBD2	TGCGCCAGCAGCCGCACTGCTAGCGGGACCAAGGAGACCCAGTACTTC	CASSRTASGTKETQYF
TRBV5-4	.	TRBJ1-4	.	TGTGCCAGCAGCTCAAAGGGAGGTGGATCGTCTAATGAAAAACTGTTTTTT	CASSSKGGGSSNEKLFF
TRBV5-6	.	TRBJ2-1	.	TGTGCCAGCAGCTTGTTATATGAGCAGTTCTTC	CASSLLYEQFF
TRBV4-3	.	TRBJ2-7	.	TGCGCCAGCAGCCAAAACCAGGGGTTTACCTACGAGCAGTACTTC	CASSQNQGFTYEQYF
TRBV29-1	.	TRBJ2-7	TRBD1	TGCAGCATCAGACAGGGGGCTGGCACCTACGAGCAGTACTTC	CSIRQGAGTYEQYF
TRBV7-9	.	TRBJ2-1	.	TGTGCCAGCAACCCCCACGGAGCGGAGCAGTTCTTC	CASNPHGAEQFF
TRBV6-4	.	TRBJ2-1	TRBD2	TGTGCCAGCAGTGACCCGACTAGCGGGAGTTATGAGCAGTTCTTC	CASSDPTSGSYEQFF
TRBV7-6	.	TRBJ2-3	TRBD2	TGTGCCAGCAGCTTAGTCCCCTCCAGCGGGGGGGCCTCAGATACGCAGTATTTT	CASSLVPSSGGASDTQYF
TRBV11-3	.	TRBJ2-1	TRBD2	TGTGCCAGCAGTCCCAATAGCGGGAGCTCCTACAATGAGCAGTTCTTC	CASSPNSGSSYNEQFF
TRBV6-1	.	TRBJ1-5	.	TGTGCCAGCAGTGAATCACTGGGACAAGGAGGCAATCAGCCCCAGCATTTT	CASSESLGQGGNQPQHF
TRBV9	.	TRBJ1-4	TRBD1	TGTGCCAGCAGCCCCTGGGGGACAGGGTCAGTTGGTGAAAAACTGTTTTTT	CASSPWGTGSVGEKLFF
TRBV5-1	.	TRBJ1-4	.	TGCGCCAGCAGCTTGGGGGGCAGTGAAAAACTGTTTTTT	CASSLGGSEKLFF
TRBV7-9	.	TRBJ2-3	TRBD1	TGTGCCAGCAGCCTCTACAGGGGCCGGGCAGATACGCAGTATTTT	CASSLYRGRADTQYF
TRBV6-6	.	TRBJ2-6	.	TGTGCCAGCAGGGAGACAGCCTCTGGGGCCAACGTCCTGACTTTC	CASRETASGANVLTF
TRBV4-1	.	TRBJ1-4	.	TGCGCCAGCAGCCAAGATGGTGGGGGGGCGCGGAATGAAAAACTGTTTTTT	CASSQDGGGARNEKLFF
TRBV25-1	.	TRBJ1-1	TRBD1	TGTGCCAGCAGTAAAAGGACAGGGATAATGAACACTGAAGCTTTCTTT	CASSKRTGIMNTEAFF
TRBV25-1	.	TRBJ2-7	TRBD2	TGTGCCAGCTCCATAGCGGGAGGGCCAGGCGAGCAGTACTTC	CASSIAGGPGEQYF
TRBV6-6	.	TRBJ1-4	.	TGTGCCAGCAGGACAGGCGAGGACGAAAAACTGTTTTTT	CASRTGEDEKLFF
TRBV12-3/TRBV12-4	.	TRBJ2-1	TRBD1	TGTGCCAGCAGTTTCCCCGGGACAGGGGAGCAGTTCTTC	CASSFPGTGEQFF